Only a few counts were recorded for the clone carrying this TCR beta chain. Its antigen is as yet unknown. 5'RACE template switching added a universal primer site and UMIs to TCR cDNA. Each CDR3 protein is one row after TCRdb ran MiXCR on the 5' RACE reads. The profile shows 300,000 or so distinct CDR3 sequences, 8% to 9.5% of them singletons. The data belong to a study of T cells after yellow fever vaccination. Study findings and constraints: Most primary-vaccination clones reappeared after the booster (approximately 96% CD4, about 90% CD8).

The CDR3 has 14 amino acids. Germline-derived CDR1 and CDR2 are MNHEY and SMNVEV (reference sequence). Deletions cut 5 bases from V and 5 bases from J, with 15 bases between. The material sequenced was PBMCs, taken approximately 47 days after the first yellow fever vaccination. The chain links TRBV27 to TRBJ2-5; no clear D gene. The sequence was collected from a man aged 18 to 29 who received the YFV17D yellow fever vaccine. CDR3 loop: CASSGNAKRETQYF. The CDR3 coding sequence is TGTGCCAGCAGTGGCAACGCGAAAAGGGAGACCCAGTACTTC.